The 6 T cell receptor beta chains in this list originate from one sample, sequenced in a study of beta chain features in type 1 diabetes (dated by TCRdb to the late 2010s). Summary of the overall study and its limitations: In all four CD4+ subsets, TCRB CDR3 length was moderately but significantly shorter in type 1 diabetes patients.

Their recognized antigens are unknown. The method was the immunoSEQ multiplex PCR assay. All of the isolated RNA was reverse transcribed with the High Capacity cDNA Reverse Transcription Kit, so expressed TCRB transcripts were sequenced. TCRdb mirrors the immuneACCESS table, restricted to in-frame sequences. Some clones are absent from its copies; in checked studies, under half trace to an unresolved V gene, and the reason for the others is unknown. Here the sample has 150,000 or so clones; around 63% occur a single time. Of the sample, around 0.096% is held by the ten largest clones. Material: naive CD4+ T cells from blood. Per the publication, the cell subset or site label means: true naive CD4+ T cells. These receptors were obtained from a young man with type 1 diabetes.

The chain carries TRBV7-9 and TRBJ1-1; D ambiguous. CDR1 SEHNR and CDR2 FQNEAQ come from the germline V gene (reference sequence). The CDR3 runs to 12 residues. Trimming pared 4 bases from V and 4 bases from J, leaving 7 bases between. This CDR3 reads CASSSLVTEAFF. CDR3 bases: TGTGCCAGCAGCTCCCTTGTCACTGAAGCTTTCTTT.

The chain combines TRBV11-2 with TRBJ2-3, with TRBD1 as a possible D gene (5 bases). This CDR3 has 14 residues. Deletions cut 1 base from V and 2 bases from J, with 7 bases between. Germline-derived CDR1 and CDR2 are SGHAT and FQNNGV. CDR3 in amino acids: CASSLVQATDTQYF. The CDR3, as DNA: TGTGCCAGCAGCTTAGTACAGGCCACAGATACGCAGTATTTT.

The rearrangement joins TRBV11-2 to TRBJ2-3; TRBD1 might be the D (6 bases). Germline V lookup: CDR1 SGHAT, CDR2 FQNNGV. The V end lost 6 bases, the J end lost 4 bases, and 11 bases lay between the germline ends. CDR3 size: 13 residues. The CDR3 DNA is TGTGCCAGCAGATCAGGGGTCGCAGATACGCAGTATTTT. It is translated as CASRSGVADTQYF.

The CDR3 DNA is TGTGCCAGTCAGCCAACGAACACTGAAGCTTTCTTT. This gives the protein CASQPTNTEAFF. The gene calls are TRBV19 and TRBJ1-1; D gene uncertain. Germline CDR1 reads LNHDA; CDR2 reads SQIVND (reference sequence). This CDR3 region has 12 residues. Trimming took 8 bases from V and 1 from J, leaving 8 bases between them.

This clone was seen once. The chain is built from TRBV4-3 and TRBJ1-4; no definite D call. This CDR3 spans 18 amino acids. Germline CDR1 reads LGHNA; CDR2 reads YSLEER. The V end was cut by 0 bases, the J end by 8 bases, with 22 bases between. CDR3 DNA: TGCGCCAGCAGCCAAGATTTGAATGGGGTGCCAGACCGGGAAAAACTGTTTTTT. It codes for CASSQDLNGVPDREKLFF.

This chain uses TRBV29-1 with TRBJ1-1; the D gene is possibly TRBD1 (6 bases). Germline CDR1 and CDR2: SQVTM and ANQGSEA. The CDR3 is 13 residues long. V dropped 3 bases and J dropped 1 base, with 9 bases sitting between them. CDR3 nucleotide sequence: TGCAGCGTTGATGGACAGTGGAACACTGAAGCTTTCTTT. Amino acid sequence: CSVDGQWNTEAFF.